A single TCR beta chain is shown here with its context. A multiplex PCR was run with 60 Vbeta primers and 13 Jbeta primers. TCRdb keeps only in-frame clones here, not all; method: immunoSEQ multiplex PCR. The sample holds 150,000 to 200,000 clones. The source of the sample is a study of cytomegalovirus exposure and HLA in healthy donors. The sequence came from a young woman in good health and CMV-seropositive. Sequences were obtained from PBMCs.

For the CDR3, the DNA is TGTGCCAGCAGTTACCAGGGGGCCACTGAAGCTTTCTTT. Translated: CASSYQGATEAFF. V gene TRBV11-3 combines with J gene TRBJ1-1, with 8 nucleotides matching TRBD1. The ends lost 6 bases at V and 4 bases at J; junction bases unmatched: 4. The CDR3 has 13 residues. From germline, CDR1 is SGHNT and CDR2 YENEEA.